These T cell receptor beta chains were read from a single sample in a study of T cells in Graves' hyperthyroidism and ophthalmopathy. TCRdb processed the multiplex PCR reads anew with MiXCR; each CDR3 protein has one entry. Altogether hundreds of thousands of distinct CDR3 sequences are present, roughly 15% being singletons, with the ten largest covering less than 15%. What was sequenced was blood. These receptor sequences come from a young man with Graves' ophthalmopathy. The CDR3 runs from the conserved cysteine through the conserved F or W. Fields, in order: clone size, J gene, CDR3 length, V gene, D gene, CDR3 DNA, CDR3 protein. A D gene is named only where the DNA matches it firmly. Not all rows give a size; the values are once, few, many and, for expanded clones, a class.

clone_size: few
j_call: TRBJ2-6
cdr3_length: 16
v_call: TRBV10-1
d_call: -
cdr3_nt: TGCGCCAGCAGTGAGACTAGCCCATCTGGGGCCAACGTCCTGACTTTC
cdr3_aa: CASSETSPSGANVLTF

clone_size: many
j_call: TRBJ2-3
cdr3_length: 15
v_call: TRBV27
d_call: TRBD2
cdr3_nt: TGTGCCAGCAGCCCTGAACTAGCGGACACAGATACGCAGTATTTT
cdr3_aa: CASSPELADTDTQYF

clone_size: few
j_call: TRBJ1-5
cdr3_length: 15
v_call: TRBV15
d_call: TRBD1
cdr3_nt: TGTGCCACCAGCATGGACAGGGGGCCTAATCAGCCCCAGCATTTT
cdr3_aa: CATSMDRGPNQPQHF

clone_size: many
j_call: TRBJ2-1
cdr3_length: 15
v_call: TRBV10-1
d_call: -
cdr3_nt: TGCGCCAGCAGTGAGCACAGGGTCTCCTACAATGAGCAGTTCTTC
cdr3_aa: CASSEHRVSYNEQFF

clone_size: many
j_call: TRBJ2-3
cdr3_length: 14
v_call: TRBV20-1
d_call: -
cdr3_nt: TGCAGTGCTACAGGTTTAAAAAGCACAGATACGCAGTATTTT
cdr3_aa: CSATGLKSTDTQYF

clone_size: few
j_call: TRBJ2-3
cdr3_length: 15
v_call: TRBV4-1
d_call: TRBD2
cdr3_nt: TGCGCCAGCAGCCAAGCCGAAGCGGGGGTAGATACGCAGTATTTT
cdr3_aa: CASSQAEAGVDTQYF

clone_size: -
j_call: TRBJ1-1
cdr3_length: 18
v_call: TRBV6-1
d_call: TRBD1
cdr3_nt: TGTGCCAGCCCTATACAGTTAACGGGACAGGGGGCGAAGACTGAAGCTTTCTTT
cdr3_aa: CASPIQLTGQGAKTEAFF

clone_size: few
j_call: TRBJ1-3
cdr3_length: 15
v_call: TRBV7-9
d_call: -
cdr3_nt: TGTGCCAGCAGGCCGAACTGGATCTCTGGAAACACCATATATTTT
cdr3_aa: CASRPNWISGNTIYF

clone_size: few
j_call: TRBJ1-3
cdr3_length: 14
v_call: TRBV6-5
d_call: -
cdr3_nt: TGTGCCAGCAGTTACTCGGGTGTTGGAAACACCATATATTTT
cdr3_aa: CASSYSGVGNTIYF

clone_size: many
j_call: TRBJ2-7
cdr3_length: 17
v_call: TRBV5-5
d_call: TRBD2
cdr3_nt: TGTGCCAGCAGCTTGACTAGCGGGAGTTCGTCTCTCTACGAGCAGTACTTC
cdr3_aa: CASSLTSGSSSLYEQYF

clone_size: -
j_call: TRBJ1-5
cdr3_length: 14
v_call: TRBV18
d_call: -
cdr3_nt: TGTGCCAGCTCAAGTGCGGGGGAGGATCAGCCCCAGCATTTT
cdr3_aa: CASSSAGEDQPQHF

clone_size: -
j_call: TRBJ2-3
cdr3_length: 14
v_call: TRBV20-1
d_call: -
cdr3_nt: TGCAGTGCTTATACCCCGACCCCTGGGGATACGCAGTATTTT
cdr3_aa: CSAYTPTPGDTQYF

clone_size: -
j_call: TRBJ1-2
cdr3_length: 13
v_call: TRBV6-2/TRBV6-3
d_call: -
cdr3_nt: TGTGCCAGCAGTTACCTTCGGACGGGAAGCAACACCTTC
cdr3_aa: CASSYLRTGSNTF

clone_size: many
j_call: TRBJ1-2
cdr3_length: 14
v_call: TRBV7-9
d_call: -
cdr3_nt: TGTGCCAGCAGCTTAGCGCTCGTGAGCTATGGCTACACCTTC
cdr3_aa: CASSLALVSYGYTF

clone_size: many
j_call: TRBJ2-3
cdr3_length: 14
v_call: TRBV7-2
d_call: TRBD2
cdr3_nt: TGTGCCAGCAGCCGGGACTACAACACAGATACGCAGTATTTT
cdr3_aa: CASSRDYNTDTQYF

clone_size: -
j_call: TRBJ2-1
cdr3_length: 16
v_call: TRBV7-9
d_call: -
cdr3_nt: TGTGCCGTCCGTACGATGGGGGGGCGCGGCACGGGGGAGCAGTTCTTC
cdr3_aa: CAVRTMGGRGTGEQFF

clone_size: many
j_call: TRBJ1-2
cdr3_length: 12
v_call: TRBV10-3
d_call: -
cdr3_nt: TGTGCCATCAGCCGGGACTTCTATGGCTACACCTTC
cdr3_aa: CAISRDFYGYTF

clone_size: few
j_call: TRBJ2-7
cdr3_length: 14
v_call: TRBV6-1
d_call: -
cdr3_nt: TGTGCCAGCACCCCGCCGGGACACTCCTACGAGCAGTACTTC
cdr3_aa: CASTPPGHSYEQYF

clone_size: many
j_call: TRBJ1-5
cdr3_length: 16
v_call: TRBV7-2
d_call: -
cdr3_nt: TGTGCCAGCAGCTTATTGGGCGCGGACAGCAATCAGCCCCAGCATTTT
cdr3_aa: CASSLLGADSNQPQHF

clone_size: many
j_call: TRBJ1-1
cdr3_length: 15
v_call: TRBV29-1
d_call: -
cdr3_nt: TGCAGCGCCGCGGGCCTCCTCGGGGAGAACACTGAAGCTTTCTTT
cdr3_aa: CSAAGLLGENTEAFF

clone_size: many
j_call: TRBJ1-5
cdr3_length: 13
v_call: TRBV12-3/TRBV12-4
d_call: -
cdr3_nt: TGTGCCAGCAGACTGACGGGGAATCAGCCCCAGCATTTT
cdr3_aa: CASRLTGNQPQHF

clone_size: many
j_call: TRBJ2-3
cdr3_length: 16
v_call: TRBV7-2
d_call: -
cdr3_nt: TGTGCCAGCAGCCCAGAGGGGGGGAGGGGCGGAGATACGCAGTATTTT
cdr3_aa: CASSPEGGRGGDTQYF

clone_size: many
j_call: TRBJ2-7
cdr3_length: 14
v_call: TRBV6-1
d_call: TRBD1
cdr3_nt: TGTGCCAGCAGATCCCTGACAGGGGCCTACGAGCAGTACTTC
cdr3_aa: CASRSLTGAYEQYF

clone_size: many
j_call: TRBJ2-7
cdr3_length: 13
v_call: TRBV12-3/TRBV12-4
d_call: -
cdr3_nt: TGTGCCAGCCGCCGGGTGGGATCCTACGAGCAGTACTTC
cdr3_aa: CASRRVGSYEQYF

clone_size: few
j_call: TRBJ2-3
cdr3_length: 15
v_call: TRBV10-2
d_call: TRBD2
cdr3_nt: TGCGCCAGCAGTTATGCGGGGGGACGCACAGATACGCAGTATTTT
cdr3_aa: CASSYAGGRTDTQYF

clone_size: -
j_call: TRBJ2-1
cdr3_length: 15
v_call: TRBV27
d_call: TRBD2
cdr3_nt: TGTGCCAGCAGTTGGGAGCCGGGACTAGCAGATAAGCAGTTCTTC
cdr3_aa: CASSWEPGLADKQFF

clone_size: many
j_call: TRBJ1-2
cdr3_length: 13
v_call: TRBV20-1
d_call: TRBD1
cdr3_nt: TGCAGTGCTACGGACAGGGGAGTCTATGGCTACACCTTC
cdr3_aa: CSATDRGVYGYTF

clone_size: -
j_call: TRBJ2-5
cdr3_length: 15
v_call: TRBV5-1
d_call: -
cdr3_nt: TGCGCCAGCAGCAAAATACAGGGCGAACTGGAGACCCAGTACTTC
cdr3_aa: CASSKIQGELETQYF

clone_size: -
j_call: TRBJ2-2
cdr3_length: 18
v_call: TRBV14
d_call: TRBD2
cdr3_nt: TGTGCCAGCAGCCAAGGGAGGCGCGGGGCAGCGGGAAACGGGGAGCTGTTTTTT
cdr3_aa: CASSQGRRGAAGNGELFF

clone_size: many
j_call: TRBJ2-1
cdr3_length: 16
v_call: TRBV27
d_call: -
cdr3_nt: TGTGCCAGCAGTTCCATACCGGGTCTCATTCTCAATGAGCAGTTCTTC
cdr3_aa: CASSSIPGLILNEQFF

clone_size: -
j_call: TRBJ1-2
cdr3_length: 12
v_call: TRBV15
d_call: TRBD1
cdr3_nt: TGTGCCATCTGGACAGGGGTCCTTGGCTACACCTTC
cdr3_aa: CAIWTGVLGYTF

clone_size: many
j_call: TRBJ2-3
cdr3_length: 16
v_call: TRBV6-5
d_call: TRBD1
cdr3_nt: TGTGCCAGCAGTTACTCGCGACAGGGTAACACAGATACGCAGTATTTT
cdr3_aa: CASSYSRQGNTDTQYF

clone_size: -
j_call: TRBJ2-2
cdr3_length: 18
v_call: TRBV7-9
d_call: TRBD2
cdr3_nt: TGTGCCAGCAGCCTGGGCTTCGGGGGGACTGGCGACACCGGGGAGCTGTTTTTT
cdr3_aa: CASSLGFGGTGDTGELFF

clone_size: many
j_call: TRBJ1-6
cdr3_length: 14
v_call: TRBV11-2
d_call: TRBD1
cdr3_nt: TGTGCCAGCAGTATGGGGGACAGGGGATCACCCCTCCACTTT
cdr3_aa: CASSMGDRGSPLHF

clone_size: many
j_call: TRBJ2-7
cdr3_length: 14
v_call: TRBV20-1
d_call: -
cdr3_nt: TGCAGTGCTAGAGGGGGACCCGGCTCCTACGAGCAGTACTTC
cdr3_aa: CSARGGPGSYEQYF

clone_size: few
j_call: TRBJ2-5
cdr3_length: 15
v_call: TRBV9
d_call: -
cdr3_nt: TGTGCCAGCAGCGCCCGGTACGGGAACCAAGAGACCCAGTACTTC
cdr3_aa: CASSARYGNQETQYF

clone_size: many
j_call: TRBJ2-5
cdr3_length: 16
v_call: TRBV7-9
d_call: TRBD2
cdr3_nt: TGTGCCAGCAGCGAGACCCTAGCGGGTCTGAGAGAGACCCAGTACTTC
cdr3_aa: CASSETLAGLRETQYF

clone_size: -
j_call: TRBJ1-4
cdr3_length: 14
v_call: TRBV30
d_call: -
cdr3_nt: TGTGCCGGGAGTGTGGGGGATGGTAATGAAAAACTGTTTTTT
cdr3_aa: CAGSVGDGNEKLFF

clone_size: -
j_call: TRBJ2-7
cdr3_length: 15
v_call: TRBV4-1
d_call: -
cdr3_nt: TGCGCCAGCAGCCAAGTTGTGGGGACTCCCTACGAGCAGTACTTC
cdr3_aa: CASSQVVGTPYEQYF

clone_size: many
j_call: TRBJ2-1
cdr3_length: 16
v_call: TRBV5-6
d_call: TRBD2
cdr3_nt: TGTGCCGGCGCGGGCGGGGGGTCCTCCTCCTACAATGAGCAGTTCTTC
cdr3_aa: CAGAGGGSSSYNEQFF

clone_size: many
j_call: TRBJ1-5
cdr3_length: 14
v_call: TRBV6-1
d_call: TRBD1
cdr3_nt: TGTGCCAGCAAACCGGGACAGGGTGGCCAGCCCCAGCATTTT
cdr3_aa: CASKPGQGGQPQHF

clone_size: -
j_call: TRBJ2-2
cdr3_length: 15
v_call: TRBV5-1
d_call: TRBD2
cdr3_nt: TGCGCCAGCAGCCCAGGGACTAGCGCAAACGGGGAGCTGTTTTTT
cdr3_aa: CASSPGTSANGELFF

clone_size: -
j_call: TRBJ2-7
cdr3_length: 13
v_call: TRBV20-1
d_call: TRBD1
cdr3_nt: TGCAGTGCCAGGACAGGGGCTGCCTACGAGCAGTACTTC
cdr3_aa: CSARTGAAYEQYF

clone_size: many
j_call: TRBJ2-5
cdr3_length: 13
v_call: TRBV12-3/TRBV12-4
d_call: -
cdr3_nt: TGTGCCAGCAGTTTGACGTTTCGAGAGACCCAGTACTTC
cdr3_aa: CASSLTFRETQYF

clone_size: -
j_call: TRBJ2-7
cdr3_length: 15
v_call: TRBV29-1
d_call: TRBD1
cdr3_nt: TGCAGCGTACGGCAGGGGACAGGAACCACCTACGAGCAGTACTTC
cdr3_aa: CSVRQGTGTTYEQYF

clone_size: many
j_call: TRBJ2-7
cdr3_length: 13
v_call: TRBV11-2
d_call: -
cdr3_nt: TGTGCCAGCAGCTCCCCAAGGAGGCACGAGCAGTACTTC
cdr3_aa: CASSSPRRHEQYF

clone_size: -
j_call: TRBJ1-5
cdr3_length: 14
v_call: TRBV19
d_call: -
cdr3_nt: TGTGCCAGTAGTCTGGCGGCAGCGGCGCAGCCCCAGCATTTT
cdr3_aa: CASSLAAAAQPQHF

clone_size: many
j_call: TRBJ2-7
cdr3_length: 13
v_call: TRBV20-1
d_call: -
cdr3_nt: TGCAGTGCTCTGGGACGTGGGGCCTACGAGCAGTACTTC
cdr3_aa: CSALGRGAYEQYF

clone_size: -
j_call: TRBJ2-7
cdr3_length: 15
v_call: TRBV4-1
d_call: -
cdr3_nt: TGCGCCAGCAGCCAAGCCAGGGGACCCCTCTACGAGCAGTACTTC
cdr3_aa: CASSQARGPLYEQYF

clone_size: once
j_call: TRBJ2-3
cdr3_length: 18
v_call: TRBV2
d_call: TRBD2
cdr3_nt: TGTGCCAGCAGGGCCGAGACTAGCGGGGGGCCTAGCACAGATACGCAGTATTTT
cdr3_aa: CASRAETSGGPSTDTQYF

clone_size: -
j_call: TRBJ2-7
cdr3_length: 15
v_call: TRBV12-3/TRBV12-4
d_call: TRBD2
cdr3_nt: TGTGCCAGCAGTTCCCCGGGACTAGCACCCTACGAGCAGTACTTC
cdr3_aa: CASSSPGLAPYEQYF

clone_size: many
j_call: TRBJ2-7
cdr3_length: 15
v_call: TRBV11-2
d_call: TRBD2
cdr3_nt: TGTGCCAGCAGCGCTAGCGGGACGTTTTCCTACGAGCAGTACTTC
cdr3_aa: CASSASGTFSYEQYF

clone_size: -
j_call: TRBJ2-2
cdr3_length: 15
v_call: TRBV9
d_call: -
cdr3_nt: TGTGCCAGCAGCGTAGTGGACAGCTTCACCGGGGAGCTGTTTTTT
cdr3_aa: CASSVVDSFTGELFF

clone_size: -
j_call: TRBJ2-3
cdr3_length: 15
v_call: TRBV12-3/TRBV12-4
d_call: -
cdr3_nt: TGTGCCAGCAGTTTATGGGGAAAGAGCACAGATACGCAGTATTTT
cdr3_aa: CASSLWGKSTDTQYF